The rows below give T cell receptor beta chains drawn from one sample of a study of T cell responses to AZD1222 COVID-19 vaccine. Generated by immunoSEQ multiplex PCR, the TCRdb table keeps only in-frame clones and is missing some. The data hold roughly 150,000 clones, with 80% to 95% observed a single time. The material sequenced was peripheral blood, taken on day 0 of AZD1222 vaccination. The receptors stem from an adult in good health. Each CDR3 is given with its conserved first and last residue. D genes are given only for firm matches. Where a row states a size, it is once, few, many or the class of an expanded clone; other rows omit it.

clone_size j_call v_call d_call cdr3_nt cdr3_aa
once TRBJ2-7 TRBV6-5 NA TGTGCCAGCAGTTACGCCCAGGGGTACTACGAGCAGTACTTC CASSYAQGYYEQYF
once TRBJ1-5 TRBV27 NA TGTGCCAGCAGAGACAGGTCGGTTAGCAATCAGCCCCAGCATTTT CASRDRSVSNQPQHF
NA TRBJ2-7 TRBV30 TRBD1 TGTGCCTGGAGTGGGGACAGGTGGCCCTACGAGCAGTACTTC CAWSGDRWPYEQYF
NA TRBJ1-2 TRBV5-1 NA TGCGCCAGCAGCTTTTTCCCGGACAGCCCTTATGGCTACACCTTC CASSFFPDSPYGYTF
NA TRBJ2-7 TRBV27 NA TGTGCCAGCAGTTTTAACTCACTTTACGAGCAGTACTTC CASSFNSLYEQYF
NA TRBJ1-2 TRBV9 NA TGTGCCAGCAGCACTGGGGCCTATGGCTACACCTTC CASSTGAYGYTF
NA TRBJ1-1 TRBV10-2 NA TGCGCCAGCAGTGAGGAACACACTGAAGCTTTCTTT CASSEEHTEAFF
NA TRBJ2-1 TRBV16 NA TGTGCCAGCAGCCAATCGTTTTGGAGGGAGAACAATGAGCAGTTCTTC CASSQSFWRENNEQFF
NA TRBJ2-3 TRBV7-9 NA TGTGCCAGCAGCTTTCAGGGTTTTTCAGATACGCAGTATTTT CASSFQGFSDTQYF
NA TRBJ1-2 TRBV14 NA TGTGCCAGCAGCCAAGATTTCCGGGGGTTCACTTGGGACTATGGCTACACCTTC CASSQDFRGFTWDYGYTF
NA TRBJ1-2 TRBV2 NA TGTGCCAGCAGTGAAGCGAAGGTAGCCTATGGCTACACCTTC CASSEAKVAYGYTF
NA TRBJ2-3 TRBV5-4 TRBD2 TGTGCCAGCAGCGGGGGACTAGCTAGCACAGATACGCAGTATTTT CASSGGLASTDTQYF
NA TRBJ1-6 TRBV9 TRBD1 TGTGCCAGCAGCGCCCAGAGCAGGGGGGTAGGGTCACCCCTCCACTTT CASSAQSRGVGSPLHF
NA TRBJ1-3 TRBV19 NA TGTGCCAGTAAAGGGGCTGGAAACACCATATATTTT CASKGAGNTIYF
NA TRBJ2-5 TRBV28 TRBD2 TGTGCCAGCGATCTAGCGGGAGTAGGGGGGGAGACCCAGTACTTC CASDLAGVGGETQYF
NA TRBJ2-5 TRBV12-3/TRBV12-4 NA TGTGCCAGCTCCGGGGAGAACCAAGAGACCCAGTACTTC CASSGENQETQYF
NA TRBJ1-2 TRBV5-4 NA TGTGCCAGCAGCTTGGCCCTACAGGGAAGACGCGGCTACACCTTC CASSLALQGRRGYTF
NA TRBJ1-2 TRBV10-1 NA TGCGCCAGCAGACCGACATGTTGCCTTAACTATGGCTACACCTTC CASRPTCCLNYGYTF
NA TRBJ1-4 TRBV5-1 NA TGCGCCAGCAGCCCCGGGACGGGGGAGAATGAAAAACTGTTTTTT CASSPGTGENEKLFF
NA TRBJ2-7 TRBV29-1 TRBD2 TGCAGCGTTCTTCAACTAGCGGGAGTGGGGGACTCCTACGAGCAGTACTTC CSVLQLAGVGDSYEQYF
NA TRBJ1-1 TRBV19 NA TGTGCCAGTATTACAGGCTTGAACACTGAAGCTTTCTTT CASITGLNTEAFF
NA TRBJ1-6 TRBV6-1 TRBD1 TGTGCCAGCAGTGAAGGGTACAGGGGGAACTCACCCCTCCACTTT CASSEGYRGNSPLHF
NA TRBJ2-5 TRBV7-2 NA TGTGCCAGCAGCCCCCCTGGTCTTACCCAGTACTTC CASSPPGLTQYF
once TRBJ1-5 TRBV19 NA TGTGCCAGTCGCCCGGGACTTTTCAATCAGCCCCAGCATTTT CASRPGLFNQPQHF
NA TRBJ2-3 TRBV6-1 NA TGTGCCAGCAGTGAAGGGGGTGGGACAGATACGCAGTATTTT CASSEGGGTDTQYF
NA TRBJ2-7 TRBV11-2 TRBD2 TGTGCCAGCAGCTTAGGGCTAGCGGGGGCCGAGCAGTACTTC CASSLGLAGAEQYF
NA TRBJ2-3 TRBV2 TRBD1 TGTGCCAGTGGACAGGGAACAGATACGCAGTATTTT CASGQGTDTQYF
NA TRBJ1-2 TRBV27 NA TGTGCCAGCAGTTTACATCCGGGATCCGGGCGTGGCTACACCTTC CASSLHPGSGRGYTF
NA TRBJ2-7 TRBV27 NA TGTGCCAGCAGTTCACAGGTCTCCTACGAGCAGTACTTC CASSSQVSYEQYF
NA TRBJ2-2 TRBV30 NA TGTGCCTGGAGTCTATGGAAGGGCACCGGGGAGCTGTTTTTT CAWSLWKGTGELFF
few TRBJ2-2 TRBV18 NA TGTGCCAGCTCCCCGACAGGCCCCTTCACCGGGGAGCTGTTTTTT CASSPTGPFTGELFF
NA TRBJ1-6 TRBV5-1 TRBD1 TGCGCCAGCAGCACCGACAGGGAAAGTTCACCCCTCCACTTT CASSTDRESSPLHF
NA TRBJ1-2 TRBV30 TRBD1 TGTGCCTGGACCCGACAGGGTGAGGACTATGGCTACACCTTC CAWTRQGEDYGYTF
NA TRBJ2-3 TRBV27 NA TGTGCCAGCAGTCCTACCGGGGGCTATACGCAGTATTTT CASSPTGGYTQYF
NA TRBJ1-4 TRBV2 NA TGTGCCAGCACTCGACCGGGACATGATGAAAAACTGTTTTTT CASTRPGHDEKLFF
few TRBJ2-2 TRBV7-3 NA TGTGCCAGCATTAACGGGTCCACCGGGGAGCTGTTTTTT CASINGSTGELFF
once TRBJ1-1 TRBV6-6 TRBD1 TGTGCCAGCAGTTACTCCCAGGGGGTAATCACTGAAGCTTTCTTT CASSYSQGVITEAFF
NA TRBJ2-7 TRBV25-1 NA TGTGCCAGCAGTGATATTCAGGGGATGGCCTACGAGCAGTACTTC CASSDIQGMAYEQYF
NA TRBJ1-6 TRBV4-2 NA TGTGCCAGCAGCCAAGGACGGCAGTATAATTCACCCCTCCACTTT CASSQGRQYNSPLHF
NA TRBJ2-2 TRBV2 TRBD2 TGTGCCAGCTCTAAAGACGGGACTAGCGGGATGGGGGAGCTGTTTTTT CASSKDGTSGMGELFF
NA TRBJ2-3 TRBV12-3/TRBV12-4 NA TGTGCCAGCAGTAGGAACGGCGCAGATACGCAGTATTTT CASSRNGADTQYF
once TRBJ2-1 TRBV5-1 NA TGCGCCAGCAGCTCAGGGGGGGATGAGCAGTTCTTC CASSSGGDEQFF
NA TRBJ1-1 TRBV19 NA TGTGCCAGTTCAGGGGTGGCTGAAGCTTTCTTT CASSGVAEAFF
NA TRBJ1-1 TRBV4-1 TRBD1 TGCGCCAGCAGAGACAGGGGACGGGACACTGAAGCTTTCTTT CASRDRGRDTEAFF
NA TRBJ1-2 TRBV19 NA TGTGCCAGTAGTGAGGAGGGGACACGTGGCTACACCTTC CASSEEGTRGYTF
NA TRBJ1-1 TRBV5-1 NA TGCGCCAGCAGCCAGACAGGGAACACTGAAGCTTTCTTT CASSQTGNTEAFF
NA TRBJ2-7 TRBV7-9 NA TGTGCCAGCAGCTTCGGACAGTACGAGCAGTACTTC CASSFGQYEQYF
NA TRBJ2-6 TRBV14 NA TGTGCCAGCAGCCAGCGGCGAACTGGGGCCAACGTCCTGACTTTC CASSQRRTGANVLTF
NA TRBJ1-6 TRBV5-1 NA TGCGCCAGCAGCTTGATAGGACAAGGCGAGTCACCCCTCCACTTT CASSLIGQGESPLHF
NA TRBJ2-3 TRBV30 TRBD2 TGTGCCTGGAGTGTAGAGGGACTAGCGGGAGGACATACGCAGTATTTT CAWSVEGLAGGHTQYF
NA TRBJ2-2 TRBV7-9 NA TGTGCCAGGACCACAGGGACGGCCGGGGAGCTGTTTTTT CARTTGTAGELFF
NA TRBJ2-2 TRBV7-9 TRBD1 TGTGCCAGCAGCCAGTACAGGGGGGCAGGCGGGGAGCTGTTTTTT CASSQYRGAGGELFF
NA TRBJ1-4 TRBV11-2 NA TGTGCCAGCAGCTTAGATATTAGGTGGGGGGCTGATGAAAAACTGTTTTTT CASSLDIRWGADEKLFF
NA TRBJ1-1 TRBV19 NA TGTGCCAGCTCTTTAGGGGGTGGGGACACTGAAGCTTTCTTT CASSLGGGDTEAFF
once TRBJ1-2 TRBV19 NA TGTGCCAGTAGACGGGACATTGGCAACTATGGCTACACCTTC CASRRDIGNYGYTF
NA TRBJ2-6 TRBV5-4 NA TGTGCCAGCAGGATACTAAAAGACCCGGGGGCTGGGGCCAACGTCCTGACTTTC CASRILKDPGAGANVLTF
NA TRBJ2-7 TRBV18 NA TGTGCCAGCTCACAACAGGGACTCGGGGGCGAGCAGTACTTC CASSQQGLGGEQYF
once TRBJ2-2 TRBV1 NA TGCACCAGCTACACCGGGGAGCTGTTTTTT CTSYTGELFF
NA TRBJ1-1 TRBV12-3/TRBV12-4 TRBD1 TGTGCCAGCATTCAGGGGGCGCAAACTGAAGCTTTCTTT CASIQGAQTEAFF
NA TRBJ2-7 TRBV9 TRBD1 TGTGCCAGCAGCGCCACAGGGGCCTACGAGCAGTACTTC CASSATGAYEQYF